This entry concerns a single T cell receptor (beta chain). Antigen unknown. This CDR3 is 17 amino acids long. The V segment lost 5 bases and the J segment 0 bases; nucleotides outside the gene matches: 7. CDR1 and CDR2 from the germline V gene are KGHSH and LQKENI. Clones were read by immunoSEQ multiplex PCR, and TCRdb kept only the in-frame ones, dropping some. The table lists about 70,000 clones, around 92% of them singletons, with 5.3% in the top ten. This entry belongs to a study of cytomegalovirus exposure and HLA in healthy donors. Study as a whole: A subsequent analysis stated that the 120 or so validation repertoires were run on the same platform as the approximately 610 first-cohort repertoires. Notes on the study in general: Researchers reported that a few CMV-associated chains were confirmed in vitro as CMV antigen-specific. The TCR clusters that emerged in the first cohort tended, a later analysis found, to co-occur in the roughly 110 validation repertoires. High specificity and sensitivity for cytomegalovirus status were reported for the classifier.

Sequencing was performed on PBMCs. The clonotype comes from a man between 18 and 29 years old in good health and CMV-seropositive. The rearrangement links TRBV18 to TRBJ2-1; 10 nucleotides align to TRBD1. This CDR3 reads CASSSPWTGGSYNEQFF. The CDR3, as DNA: TGTGCCAGCTCATCCCCCTGGACAGGGGGCTCCTACAATGAGCAGTTCTTC.